The clone carrying this T cell receptor beta chain was seen just once. The sample is drawn from a study of shared clonotypes between healthy human individuals. Libraries were prepared by immunoSEQ multiplex PCR; TCRdb keeps only in-frame clonotypes and omits some of them. In the table there are about 2.4 million clones, under 95% of which are singletons. The V and J ends lost 3 bases and 8 bases respectively, with 19 bases between them. The CDR3 contains 15 residues. Germline CDR1 SGHDN, CDR2 FVKESK. The TCR comes from a man aged 18 to 29 in good health. Some clones in this sample may be carry-over from other donors' samples. Material: naive CD4+ T cells from PBMCs. Subset meaning: CD45RA+ positively selected. The gene calls are TRBV14 and TRBJ1-1; D unresolved. The CDR3 spells CASSQLTGIRDEAFF. In nucleotides, the CDR3 is TGTGCCAGCAGCCAGTTGACCGGGATTAGAGACGAAGCTTTCTTT.